The 21 T cell receptor beta chains below were found in one sample sequenced in a study of T cell responses to AZD1222 COVID-19 vaccine (dated by TCRdb to 2020 to 2023). The time point label, as the study defines it: about 28 days (+/-7) after the second vaccine dose. The library was made by the immunoSEQ multiplex PCR assay. In TCRdb, the immuneACCESS table is reduced to in-frame sequences with V and J assigned. These tables do not hold every clone; where another copy was compared, an unresolved V gene accounts for under half, and the others remain unexplained. The table for this sample lists fewer than 150,000 clones; around 88% of them were counted only once. The ten largest clonotypes hold 6.5% to 7.5% of the sample. The sequencing here drew on peripheral blood, taken 28 days after the second AZD1222 dose. The receptors here all came from an adult who received the AZD1222 COVID-19 vaccine.

In this sample, this clone turned up once. The chain links TRBV7-3 to TRBJ2-5; 13 bases are a match to TRBD2. V lost 5 bases, J lost 4 bases, and 10 bases stayed unmatched. This CDR3 is built from 17 residues. Germline loops: CDR1 SGHTA, CDR2 FQGTGA. CDR3 DNA: TGTGCCAGCAGCCCGACTAGCGGGGGGTTAGGGAGAGAGACCCAGTACTTC. This sequence encodes CASSPTSGGLGRETQYF.

This chain's CDR3 is CASSVGLAETDTQYF. The CDR3 region has the DNA TGTGCCAGTAGTGTCGGACTAGCGGAGACAGATACGCAGTATTTT. The chain carries TRBV19 and TRBJ2-3, with 10 positions matching TRBD2. The CDR3 is 15 amino acids. V lost 5 bases to trimming and J lost 3 bases; unmatched junction nucleotides: 5. Germline V lookup: CDR1 LNHDA, CDR2 SQIVND (reference sequence).

The V call is TRBV10-2, the J call TRBJ1-2, with 12 bases aligning to TRBD1. In germline, CDR1 is WSHSY, CDR2 SAAADI. Losses at the gene ends were 5 bases for V and 2 bases for J; bases not matched to a gene: 9. The CDR3 totals 17 residues. The CDR3 coding sequence is TGCGCCAGCAGTCCCGGGACAGGGGGCGCGGAGAACTATGGCTACACCTTC. As protein: CASSPGTGGAENYGYTF.

J is TRBJ2-1 and V is TRBV2, with 15 positions matching TRBD2. V was clipped by 5 bases and J by 9 bases; unmatched bases: 5. The germline CDR1 and CDR2 sequences are SNHLY and FYNNEI. The CDR3 contains 15 residues. The CDR3 sequence: CASSTGLAGGVEQFF. The CDR3 DNA reads TGTGCCAGCAGTACGGGACTAGCGGGAGGAGTTGAGCAGTTCTTC. Using reference TRBV2 and TRBJ2-1 for the parts outside the CDR3, the full variable domain is EPEVTQTPSHQVTQMGQEVILRCVPISNHLYFYWYRQILGQKVEFLVSFYNNEISEKSEIFDDQFSVERPDGSNFTLKIRSTKLEDSAMYFCASSTGLAGGVEQFFGPGTRLTVL.

This chain uses TRBV5-1 with TRBJ2-7; D ambiguous. Trimming cost V 2 bases and J 0 bases, with 3 bases left between them. Germline CDR1 is SGHRS and CDR2 is YFSETQ. This CDR3 is 12 amino acids long. The CDR3 here is CASSFSSYEQYF. DNA for the CDR3: TGCGCCAGCAGCTTTAGCTCCTACGAGCAGTACTTC.

The chain couples TRBV7-2 to TRBJ2-7; 7 bases align to TRBD2. Germline V lookup: CDR1 SGHTA, CDR2 FQGNSA. With 2 bases clipped from V and 2 bases from J, the junction kept 3 bases outside the gene matches. This CDR3 is built from 14 residues. CDR3 amino acids: CASSLSGGTYEQYF. The CDR3 DNA follows: TGTGCCAGCAGCTTATCGGGGGGAACCTACGAGCAGTACTTC. Variable domain in full (rest from reference TRBV7-2 and TRBJ2-7): GAGVSQSPSNKVTEKGKDVELRCDPISGHTALYWYRQSLGQGLEFLIYFQGNSAPDKSGLPSDRFSAERTGGSVSTLTIQRTQQEDSAVYLCASSLSGGTYEQYFGPGTRLTVT.

There are a few counts of this clone. The chain's CDR3 is CASSFGSGTSGEQYF. DNA of the CDR3: TGTGCCAGCAGCTTTGGAAGCGGGACATCGGGGGAGCAGTACTTC. The chain employs TRBV11-3 and TRBJ2-7; perhaps TRBD2 as D (7 bases). CDR1 is SGHNT, CDR2 YENEEA, per germline. V lost 3 bases to trimming and J lost 7 bases, with 19 bases between them. This CDR3 is 15 amino acids long. The entire variable domain, with the rest obtained from reference TRBV11-3 and TRBJ2-7, is as follows: EAGVVQSPRYKIIEKKQPVAFWCNPISGHNTLYWYLQNLGQGPELLIRYENEEAVDDSQLPKDRFSAERLKGVDSTLKIQPAELGDSAVYLCASSFGSGTSGEQYFGPGTRLTVT.

The chain combines TRBV6-5 with TRBJ2-7, with D hard to call. The CDR3 runs 13 residues. Germline CDR1 MNHEY, CDR2 SVGAGI. V was clipped by 4 bases and J by 5 bases, with 12 bases between them. This chain's CDR3 is CASSLTKAHEQYF. Here the CDR3 DNA reads TGTGCCAGCAGTTTAACGAAAGCACACGAGCAGTACTTC.

The rearrangement links TRBV7-3 to TRBJ2-3; D remains unclear. The CDR3 has 13 amino acids. V was trimmed by 5 bases and J by 5 bases, leaving 11 bases between them. Germline lookup yields CDR1 SGHTA and CDR2 FQGTGA. The CDR3 loop is CASSPRSQDTQYF. CDR3 bases: TGTGCCAGCAGCCCAAGGTCTCAAGATACGCAGTATTTT.

The chain couples TRBV7-8 to TRBJ1-3, with a tentative D call TRBD1 (5 bases). V gave up 0 bases and J gave up 0 bases, with 12 bases separating them. Germline CDR1 reads SGHVS; CDR2 reads FQNEAQ. CDR3 length equals 17 residues. The CDR3 DNA reads as TGTGCCAGCAGCTTAGCGCTTTGGAGGGGCTCTGGAAACACCATATATTTT. Amino acids: CASSLALWRGSGNTIYF. The variable domain in full, with the rest retrieved from reference TRBV7-8 and TRBJ1-3, is GAGVSQSPRYKVAKRGQDVALRCDPISGHVSLFWYQQALGQGPEFLTYFQNEAQLDKSGLPSDRFFAERPEGSVSTLKIQRTQQEDSAVYLCASSLALWRGSGNTIYFGEGSWLTVV.

V and J are TRBV3-1 (or the pseudogene TRBV3-2) and TRBJ1-2, with 7 bases aligning to TRBD1. This CDR3 comprises 16 residues. Germline-derived CDR1 and CDR2 are LGHDT and YNNKEL (reference sequence). J lost 4 bases, V lost 5 bases, and 13 bases had no gene match. The CDR3 DNA is TGTGCCAGCAGCTTTTCCGGGACAGTGAGTCTCTATGGCTACACCTTC. This gives the protein CASSFSGTVSLYGYTF.

The V and J genes are TRBV5-1 and TRBJ2-1, with 12 bases matching TRBD2. The CDR3 contains 15 residues. J was trimmed by 7 bases and V by 3 bases; bases with no gene match: 5. Germline values: CDR1 SGHRS, CDR2 YFSETQ. The CDR3 coding sequence is TGCGCCAGCAGCTCCGGACTAGCGGGAAGGAATGAGCAGTTCTTC. Residues: CASSSGLAGRNEQFF.

This sequence joins TRBV28 and TRBJ1-3; a weak D match, TRBD1 (6 bases). The CDR3 extends over 17 amino acids. Germline V gene lookup returns CDR1 MDHEN and CDR2 SYDVKM. The germline V and J ends were trimmed by 3 bases and 6 bases, with 21 bases remaining between them. Written as DNA, the CDR3 is TGTGCCAGCAGTTTTGCATGGGGGGCCTTGGTGGAAAACACCATATATTTT. It codes for CASSFAWGALVENTIYF.

The chain recombines TRBV7-8 with TRBJ2-5, with unresolved D. This CDR3 has 14 residues. V was shortened by 5 bases and J by 0 bases, with 10 bases between the two germline ends. Germline V gives CDR1 SGHVS, CDR2 FQNEAQ. The DNA of the CDR3 is TGTGCCAGCAGCCCCCGGAACCACCAAGAGACCCAGTACTTC. The encoded protein is CASSPRNHQETQYF.

This chain uses TRBV6-5 with TRBJ1-6; the D gene is possibly TRBD1 (6 bases). There are 14 residues in the CDR3. Trimming shortened V by 0 bases and J by 7 bases, and 7 bases separated the two germline ends. Per the germline V gene, CDR1 is MNHEY and CDR2 is SVGAGI. CDR3 protein: CASSYSTGNSPLHF. In nucleotides, the CDR3 is TGTGCCAGCAGTTACTCTACAGGGAATTCACCCCTCCACTTT.

The CDR3 DNA sequence: TGCGCCAGCAGCTTGACGGCAGTCCAAGAGACCCAGTACTTC. This translates into CASSLTAVQETQYF. The rearrangement links TRBV5-1 to TRBJ2-5; D unclear. CDR1 SGHRS and CDR2 YFSETQ come from the germline V gene. The V gene lost 1 base and the J gene lost 1 base, with 8 bases spanning the gap. There are 14 residues in the CDR3.

The gene calls are TRBV3-1 (or the pseudogene TRBV3-2) and TRBJ1-1, with D hard to call. Germline-derived CDR1 and CDR2 are LGHDT and YNNKEL (reference sequence). V shed 2 bases and J shed 3 bases, with 10 bases lying between them. The CDR3 length is 14 residues. The CDR3 sequence is CASSQINRDTEAFF. The CDR3 bases are TGTGCCAGCAGCCAAATTAATCGGGACACTGAAGCTTTCTTT.

The chain joins TRBV19 to TRBJ1-5; no clear D gene. This CDR3 is 12 amino acids long. The germline gives CDR1 LNHDA, CDR2 SQIVND (reference sequence). Trimming stripped 5 bases from V and 2 bases from J, with 4 bases between. The CDR3 here is CASSQGNQPQHF. In DNA form, the CDR3 reads TGTGCCAGTAGTCAGGGCAATCAGCCCCAGCATTTT.

The chain combines TRBV7-8 with TRBJ1-3; D gene ambiguous. The ends were cut back, 2 bases at V and 1 base at J, with 12 bases in the middle. The CDR3 sequence is 16 residues long. CDR1 is SGHVS and CDR2 is FQNEAQ in the germline V gene. Here the CDR3 reads CASSLRVELSGNTIYF. In DNA form, the CDR3 reads TGTGCCAGCAGCTTAAGGGTGGAGCTATCTGGAAACACCATATATTTT.

The chain links TRBV4-3 to TRBJ1-3; no firm D call. Germline V gives CDR1 LGHNA, CDR2 YSLEER. Trimming removed 0 bases from V and 0 bases from J, with 6 bases in between. CDR3 length: 15 residues. The DNA for the CDR3 is TGCGCCAGCAGCCAAGACAGAGTCTCTGGAAACACCATATATTTT. This sequence encodes CASSQDRVSGNTIYF.

The J gene is TRBJ2-5, the V gene TRBV7-8, with TRBD2 identical over 8 bases. V lost 3 bases to trimming and J lost 5 bases; unmatched junction nucleotides: 5. Germline V gene data show CDR1 as SGHVS and CDR2 as FQNEAQ. The CDR3 extends over 14 amino acids. The CDR3 DNA follows: TGTGCCAGCAGCTTTACCGGGAGGGGCGAGACCCAGTACTTC. Encoded protein: CASSFTGRGETQYF.